This T cell receptor (beta chain) emerged from a study of shared clonotypes between healthy human individuals (TCRdb year 2020). As for the study more broadly: Three men and a couple of women, aged 18 to 49 years, made up the cohort. For each donor, CD4 naive and CD4 memory were each run on three plates, CD8 naive on two plates, and CD8 memory on one plate. Blood TCR repertoires of a handful of healthy adults were deeply sequenced to estimate repertoire size and the extent of clonotype sharing between individuals. Different laboratories and diverse techniques were used to prepare libraries and sequence TCR repertoires, to increase sequencing depth and limit assay-specific biases. Per donor, leukapheresis produced somewhere between about 0.9 and 10 billion PBMCs. Beyond this particular receptor, the publication reports: Compared with non-shared clonotypes, clonotypes shared by all four sorted-subset donors had higher generation probabilities. Sampling was restricted to blood, and TCR repertoires in tissue are likely to differ from TCR repertoires in blood. Based on pairwise subsampling, the degree of clonotype sharing among donors was expected to be affected by sequencing depth. Even with the large sequencing depth, rarefaction of the sorted-subset datasets indicated that sequencing was incomplete. Around 5.4% of naive CD4, around 4% of naive CD8, approximately 2% of memory CD4, and 0.4% of memory CD8 clonotypes were shared across several donors. Because the study included only a small number of donors, the genetic and exposure-history diversity represented was limited. Naive subsets generally had larger estimated clonotype richness than memory subsets did.

CD8 naive samples consisted of CD45RO-negative cells that were positively selected for CCR7, yielding a CD45RA+CCR7+ population without TemRA cells. The donors were healthy, HIV-negative adults with no recently reported acute infections or vaccinations. Only Caucasian adults living in Nashville, Tennessee, USA were represented among the donors. After blood collection by leukapheresis, PBMCs were isolated using Ficoll-Histopaque density gradient centrifugation and then cryopreserved in the vapor phase of liquid nitrogen. Analytical flow cytometry was used to check the purity and quantity of every magnetically sorted T cell population. Genomic DNA was isolated from every sorted fraction and measured by UV absorbance on a Nanodrop 2000c. A remark on this clone: Its cognate antigen has yet to be identified. No base quality information exists; no much larger clone differs at one position.

Using the deep immunoSEQ assay, multiplex PCR amplified TCR CDR3 regions from genomic DNA. Extracted genomic DNA from each cell subset was distributed evenly across all wells of several immunoSEQ 96-well plates, and each plate was treated as a replicate. Each replicate PCR for sorted subsets received around 200 ng genomic DNA, equal to 30,000 or so T cell genomes. Purified libraries were quantified with a Qubit 3.0 fluorometer, sized on a Bioanalyzer 2100, and re-quantified with the KAPA Library Quantification kit. Each immunoSEQ 96-well plate was sequenced on its own single-read 150-cycle Illumina NextSeq 550 flow cell. Turning to the authors' computational methods: Because the immunoSEQ output held only junctional sequences and lacked quality scores, the filtering could not match the filtering applied to full-length reads. To assign V/J genes and CDR3, sequences were annotated against IMGT germline references using PyIR, a Python wrapper for IgBLAST v1.9. Reads were removed for weak V/J assignments (E-value above 1e-6), missing CDR3, stop codons, out-of-frame junctions, or ambiguous translated residues. V3J clonotypes were defined by identical inferred V gene, J gene, and CDR3 amino acid sequence. Percentage overlap between repertoires was calculated by dividing the number of shared unique clonotypes by the size of the smaller repertoire. Three approaches were used to assess repertoire richness: RTK rarefaction, the Chao1 estimator, and Recon v2.1 estimates of unobserved clonotypes. Generation probabilities for all TCRbeta clonotypes obtained by the gDNA method from several donors were computed using OLGA. TCRdb mirrors the immuneACCESS table, restricted to in-frame sequences. Some clones are absent from its copies; in checked studies, under half trace to an unresolved V gene, and the reason for the others is unknown. V and J calls plus clone size are reproduced from that table; the DNA served to infer D and trimming. The table for this sample lists some 1,900,000 clones; about 95% of them were counted only once. Approximately 1% of the sample belongs to the ten largest clones.

Sequenced material: naive CD8+ T cells sorted from blood. The cell subset or site label here, explained by the study, means: CD45RA+CCR7+. This sequence originates from a man younger than 30 in good health.

The bases read TGCGCCAGCAGCCAAGGATTAGCTAGCTCGGAGACCCAGTACTTC. It translates to CASSQGLASSETQYF. The V and J segments used are TRBV4-3 and TRBJ2-5, with TRBD2 as a weak D call on 5 bases. Per the germline V gene, LGHNA is the CDR1 and YSLEER is the CDR2. Deletion took 1 base off V and 5 bases off J, with a span of 14 bases between the germline ends. Reading from cysteine to phenylalanine, the CDR3 counts 15 amino acids. The only DNA kept is the CDR3, 45 bases in frame from the first base.